A single TCR beta chain is shown here with its context. The source of the sample is a study of blood T cell repertoires in COVID-19. Study background: T cells, B-cell-depleted T cells, or PBMCs supplied cDNA or gDNA.

CDR3 length: 14 residues. Trimming removed 5 bases from V and 9 bases from J, with 20 bases in between. Per the germline V gene, CDR1 is MDHEN and CDR2 is SYDVKM. Repertoires were generated with immunoSEQ multiplex PCR, while TCRdb's copy carries only in-frame clones and drops some. Of about 190,000 clones in the sample, around 91% were seen once. Input material: peripheral blood. The chain couples TRBV28 to TRBJ2-7, with D possibly matching TRBD2 (6 bases). This TCR was sampled from a man between 50 and 59 years old with acute or convalescent COVID-19. CDR3: CASSPQTPRGLQYF. In DNA, the CDR3 is TGTGCCAGCAGTCCTCAGACACCGCGGGGACTGCAGTACTTC.